Detailed here is one T cell receptor (beta chain). This sample is drawn from a study of blood T cells in healthy people across ages. A J-beta primer mix and a sample-barcoded 5' primer were used in a second PCR of about 7 to 12 cycles. TCRdb reprocessed the 5' RACE reads with MiXCR, giving one entry per CDR3 protein. The sample lists hundreds of thousands of distinct CDR3 sequences, 58% occurring once. The CDR3 sequence is 16 residues long. Trimming took 1 base from V and 5 from J; bases not matched to a gene: 8. CDR1 is LGHNA and CDR2 is YNFKEQ in the germline V gene. The V gene is TRBV4-2, the J gene TRBJ2-3; 8 bases fit TRBD2. The clonotype comes from a man aged 30-40 years in good health. The sample comprised blood. The CDR3 is CASSQAAGGGGDTQYF. In DNA form, the CDR3 reads TGTGCCAGCAGCCAAGCGGCGGGAGGCGGGGGAGATACGCAGTATTTT.